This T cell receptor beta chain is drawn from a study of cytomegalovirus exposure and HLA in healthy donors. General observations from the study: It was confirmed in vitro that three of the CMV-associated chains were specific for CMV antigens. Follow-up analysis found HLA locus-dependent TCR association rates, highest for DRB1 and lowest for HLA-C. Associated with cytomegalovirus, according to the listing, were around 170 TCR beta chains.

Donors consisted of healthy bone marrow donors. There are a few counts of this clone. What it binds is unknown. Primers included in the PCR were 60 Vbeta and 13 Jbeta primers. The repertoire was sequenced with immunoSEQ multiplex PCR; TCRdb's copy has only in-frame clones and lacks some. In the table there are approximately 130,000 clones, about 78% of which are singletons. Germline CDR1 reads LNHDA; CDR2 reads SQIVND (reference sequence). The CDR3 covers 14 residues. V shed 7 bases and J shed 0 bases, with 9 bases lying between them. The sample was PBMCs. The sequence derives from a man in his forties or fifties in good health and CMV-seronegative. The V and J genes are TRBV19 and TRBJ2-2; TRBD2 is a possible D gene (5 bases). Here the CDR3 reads CASTPGSNTGELFF. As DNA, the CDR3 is TGTGCCAGTACACCGGGGTCGAACACCGGGGAGCTGTTTTTT.